The 5 T cell receptor beta chains below were found in one sample sequenced in a study of cytomegalovirus exposure and HLA in healthy donors. PCR primers comprised 60 Vbeta and 13 Jbeta primers. The table came from immunoSEQ multiplex PCR; TCRdb's copy has only in-frame clones and leaves some out. Of just over 200,000 clones in the sample, roughly 70% were seen once. Sequenced material: PBMCs. The receptor source for this set is a middle-aged man in good health and CMV-seropositive.

The chain employs TRBV7-8 and TRBJ2-2; tentatively, D is TRBD1 (6 bases). Germline CDR1 and CDR2: SGHVS and FQNEAQ. This CDR3 comprises 14 residues. Trimming took 5 bases from V and 7 from J, leaving 14 bases between them. CDR3 in DNA: TGTGCCAGCAGCGAACAGGGATCGATCGGGGAGCTGTTTTTT. Its protein product is CASSEQGSIGELFF.

As concerns this clone: The same CDR3 arises from other DNA sequences in this sample as well. The CDR3 protein is CASSLVGGVRGAEAFF. CDR3 nucleotides: TGTGCCAGCAGTTTGGTAGGTGGTGTGCGGGGCGCTGAAGCTTTCTTT. The chain has TRBV28 and TRBJ1-1; tentative D call: TRBD1 (5 bases). In germline, CDR1 is MDHEN, CDR2 SYDVKM. The CDR3 is 16 residues long. The V gene lost 3 bases and the J gene lost 6 bases, with 20 bases spanning the gap.

The chain couples TRBV23-1 to TRBJ2-5; possibly TRBD1 for D (5 bases). TRBV23-1 qualifies as an ORF whose function is uncertain. V lost 5 bases, J lost 2 bases, and 15 bases lay in between. This CDR3 is 15 amino acids long. CDR3 residues: CASSILRGSQETQYF. The CDR3 DNA reads as TGCGCCAGCAGTATTCTAAGGGGTTCACAAGAGACCCAGTACTTC.

Only one count was recorded for this clone. V is TRBV5-1 and J is TRBJ2-5, with D possibly being TRBD1 (6 bases). The V gene's germline CDR1 is SGHRS and CDR2 YFSETQ. Trimming took 0 bases from V and 2 from J, leaving 14 bases between them. The CDR3 has 16 residues. In nucleotides, the CDR3 is TGCGCCAGCAGCTTGGTCTACCTACAGGGACAAGAGACCCAGTACTTC. This sequence encodes CASSLVYLQGQETQYF.

This clone was seen repeatedly, ten times or more. V is TRBV2 and J is TRBJ2-3; a weak D match, TRBD2 (6 bases). This CDR3 contains 12 residues. Trimming shortened V by 11 bases and J by 2 bases, and 11 bases separated the two germline ends. CDR1 and CDR2 (germline): SNHLY, FYNNEI. DNA of the CDR3: TGTGCCGGACTATGGACCACAGATACGCAGTATTTT. This encodes CAGLWTTDTQYF. Drawing the rest from reference TRBV2 and TRBJ2-3, the complete variable domain is EPEVTQTPSHQVTQMGQEVILRCVPISNHLYFYWYRQILGQKVEFLVSFYNNEISEKSEIFDDQFSVERPDGSNFTLKIRSTKLEDSAMYFCAGLWTTDTQYFGPGTRLTVL.